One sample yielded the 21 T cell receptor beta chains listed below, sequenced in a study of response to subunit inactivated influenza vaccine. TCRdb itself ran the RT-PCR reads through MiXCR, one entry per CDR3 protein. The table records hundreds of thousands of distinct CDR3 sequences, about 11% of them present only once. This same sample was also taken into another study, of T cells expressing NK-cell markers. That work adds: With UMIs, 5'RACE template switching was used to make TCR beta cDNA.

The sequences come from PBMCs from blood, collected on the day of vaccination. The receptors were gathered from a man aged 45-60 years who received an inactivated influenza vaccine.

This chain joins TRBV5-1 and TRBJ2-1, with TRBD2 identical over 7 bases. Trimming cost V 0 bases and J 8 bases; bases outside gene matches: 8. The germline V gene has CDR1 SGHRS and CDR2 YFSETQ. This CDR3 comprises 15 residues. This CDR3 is CASSLAAGVGDEQFF. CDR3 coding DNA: TGCGCCAGCAGCTTGGCGGCGGGGGTGGGCGATGAGCAGTTCTTC.

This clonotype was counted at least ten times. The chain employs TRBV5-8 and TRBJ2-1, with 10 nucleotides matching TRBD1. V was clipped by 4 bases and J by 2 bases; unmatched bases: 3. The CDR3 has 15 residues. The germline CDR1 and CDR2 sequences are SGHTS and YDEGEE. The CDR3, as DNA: TGTGCCAGCAGCGGCGGACAGGGGGCCTACAATGAGCAGTTCTTC. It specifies CASSGGQGAYNEQFF.

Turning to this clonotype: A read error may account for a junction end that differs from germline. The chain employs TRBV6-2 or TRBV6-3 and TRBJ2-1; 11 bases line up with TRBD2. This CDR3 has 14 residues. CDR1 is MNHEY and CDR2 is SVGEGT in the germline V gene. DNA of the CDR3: TGTGCCAGCAGTTACTCGACTAGCGGGATGAGAATTATCTTC. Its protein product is CASSYSTSGMRIIF.

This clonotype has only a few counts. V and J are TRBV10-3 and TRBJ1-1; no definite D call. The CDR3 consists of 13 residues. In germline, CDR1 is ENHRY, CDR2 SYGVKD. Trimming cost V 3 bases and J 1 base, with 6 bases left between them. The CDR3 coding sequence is TGTGCCATCAGTGAAAGATCGAACACTGAAGCTTTCTTT. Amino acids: CAISERSNTEAFF.

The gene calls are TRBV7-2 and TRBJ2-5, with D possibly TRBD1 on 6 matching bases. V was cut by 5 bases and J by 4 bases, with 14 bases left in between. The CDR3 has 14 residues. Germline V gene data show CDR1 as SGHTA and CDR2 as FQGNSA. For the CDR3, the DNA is TGTGCCAGCAGCCTGGGCAGGGGTGGAGAGACCCAGTACTTC. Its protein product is CASSLGRGGETQYF. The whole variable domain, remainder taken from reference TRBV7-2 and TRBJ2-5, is GAGVSQSPSNKVTEKGKDVELRCDPISGHTALYWYRQSLGQGLEFLIYFQGNSAPDKSGLPSDRFSAERTGGSVSTLTIQRTQQEDSAVYLCASSLGRGGETQYFGPGTRLLVL.

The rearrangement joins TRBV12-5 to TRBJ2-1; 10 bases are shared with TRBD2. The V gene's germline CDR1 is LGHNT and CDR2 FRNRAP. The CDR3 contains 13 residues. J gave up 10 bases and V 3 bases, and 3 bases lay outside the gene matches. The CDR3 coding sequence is TGTGCTAGTGGTTTAGGACTAGCGGACGAGCAGTTCTTC. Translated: CASGLGLADEQFF.

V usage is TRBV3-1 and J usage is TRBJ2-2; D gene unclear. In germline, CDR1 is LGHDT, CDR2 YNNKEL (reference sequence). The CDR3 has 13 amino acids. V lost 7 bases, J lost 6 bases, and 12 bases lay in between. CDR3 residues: CASTSSVAGELFF. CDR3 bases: TGTGCCAGCACTTCATCGGTGGCCGGGGAGCTGTTTTTT.

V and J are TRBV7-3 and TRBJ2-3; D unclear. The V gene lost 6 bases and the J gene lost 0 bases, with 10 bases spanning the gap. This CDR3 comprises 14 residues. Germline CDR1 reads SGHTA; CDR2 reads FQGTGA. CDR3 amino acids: CASRPTASTDTQYF. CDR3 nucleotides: TGTGCCAGCAGACCGACTGCTAGCACAGATACGCAGTATTTT.

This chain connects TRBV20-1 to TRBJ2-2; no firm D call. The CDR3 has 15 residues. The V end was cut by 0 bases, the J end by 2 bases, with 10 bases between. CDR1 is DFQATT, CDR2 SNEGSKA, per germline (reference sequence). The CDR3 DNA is TGCAGTGCTAGAGACCCGCGCCGCAACACCGGGGAGCTGTTTTTT. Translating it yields CSARDPRRNTGELFF.

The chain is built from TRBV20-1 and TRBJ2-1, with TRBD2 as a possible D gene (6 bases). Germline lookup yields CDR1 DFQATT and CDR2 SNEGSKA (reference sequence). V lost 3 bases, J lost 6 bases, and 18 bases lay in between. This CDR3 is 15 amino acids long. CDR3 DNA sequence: TGCAGTGCTAGGGAATACCGGGAGCTAGGCAATGAGCAGTTCTTC. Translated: CSAREYRELGNEQFF.

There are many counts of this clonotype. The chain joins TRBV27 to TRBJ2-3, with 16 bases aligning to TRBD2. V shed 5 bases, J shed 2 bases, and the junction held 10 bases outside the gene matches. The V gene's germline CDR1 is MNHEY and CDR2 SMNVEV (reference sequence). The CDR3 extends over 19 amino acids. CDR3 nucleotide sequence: TGTGCCAGCAGTCCCGGACCGGGACTAGCGGGAGGGCCCACAGATACGCAGTATTTT. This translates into CASSPGPGLAGGPTDTQYF.

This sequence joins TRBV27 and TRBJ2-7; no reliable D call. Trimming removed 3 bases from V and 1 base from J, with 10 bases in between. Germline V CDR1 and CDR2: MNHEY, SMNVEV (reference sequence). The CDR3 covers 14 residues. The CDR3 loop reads CASSLLGHSYEQYF. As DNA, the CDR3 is TGTGCCAGCAGTTTGTTGGGCCATTCCTACGAGCAGTACTTC.

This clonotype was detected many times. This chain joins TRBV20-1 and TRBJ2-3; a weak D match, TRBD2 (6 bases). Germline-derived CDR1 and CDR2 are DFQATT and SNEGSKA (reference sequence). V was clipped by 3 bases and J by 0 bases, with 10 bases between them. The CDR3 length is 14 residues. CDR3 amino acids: CSARPGTSTDTQYF. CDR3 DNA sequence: TGCAGTGCTAGGCCCGGGACTAGCACAGATACGCAGTATTTT.

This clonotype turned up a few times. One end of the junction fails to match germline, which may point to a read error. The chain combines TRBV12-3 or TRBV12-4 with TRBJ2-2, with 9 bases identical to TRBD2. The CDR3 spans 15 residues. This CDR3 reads CASRLAGENTGELFF. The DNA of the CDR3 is TGTGCCAGCAGGTTAGCGGGAGAGAACACCGGGGAGCTGTTTTTT.

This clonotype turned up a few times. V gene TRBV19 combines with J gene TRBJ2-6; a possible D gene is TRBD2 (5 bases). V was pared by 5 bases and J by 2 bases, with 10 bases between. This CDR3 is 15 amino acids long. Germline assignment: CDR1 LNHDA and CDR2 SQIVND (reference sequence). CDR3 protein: CASSVGVTGANVLTF. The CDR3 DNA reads TGTGCCAGTAGTGTCGGGGTGACTGGGGCCAACGTCCTGACTTTC.

CDR3 bases: TGTGCCAGCAGTACCCCGACGGCACTAGCCAAAAACATTCAGTACTTC. Its translation is CASSTPTALAKNIQYF. The J gene is TRBJ2-4, the V gene TRBV6-2 or TRBV6-3; D not resolved. The CDR3 is 16 residues long. V was shortened by 5 bases and J by 0 bases, with 14 bases between the two germline ends. Germline lookup yields CDR1 MNHEY and CDR2 SVGEGT.

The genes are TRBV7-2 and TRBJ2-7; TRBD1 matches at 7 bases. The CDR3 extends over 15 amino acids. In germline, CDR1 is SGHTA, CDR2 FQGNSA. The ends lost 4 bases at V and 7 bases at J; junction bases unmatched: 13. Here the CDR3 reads CASSSRQGTLREQYF. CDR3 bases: TGTGCCAGCAGCTCTCGACAGGGTACCTTGAGGGAGCAGTACTTC.

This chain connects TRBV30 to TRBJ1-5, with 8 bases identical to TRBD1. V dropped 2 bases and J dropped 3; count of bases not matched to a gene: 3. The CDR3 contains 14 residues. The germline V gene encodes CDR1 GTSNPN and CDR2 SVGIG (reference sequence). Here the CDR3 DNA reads TGTGCCTGGAGTTTGACAGGGGTCAATCAGCCCCAGCATTTT. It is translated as CAWSLTGVNQPQHF.

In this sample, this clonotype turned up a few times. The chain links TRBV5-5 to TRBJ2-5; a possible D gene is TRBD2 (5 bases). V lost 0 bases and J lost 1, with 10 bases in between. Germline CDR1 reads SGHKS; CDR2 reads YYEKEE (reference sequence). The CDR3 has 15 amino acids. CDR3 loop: CASSLGRTFQETQYF. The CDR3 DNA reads TGTGCCAGCAGCTTGGGACGGACTTTCCAAGAGACCCAGTACTTC.

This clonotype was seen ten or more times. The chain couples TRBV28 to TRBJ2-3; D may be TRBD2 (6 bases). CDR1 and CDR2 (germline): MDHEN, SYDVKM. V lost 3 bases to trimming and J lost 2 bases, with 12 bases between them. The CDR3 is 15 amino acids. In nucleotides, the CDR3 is TGTGCCAGCAGTTTGACTAGTGCTCTCACAGATACGCAGTATTTT. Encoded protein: CASSLTSALTDTQYF. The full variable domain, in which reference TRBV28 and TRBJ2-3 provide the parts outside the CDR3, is DVKVTQSSRYLVKRTGEKVFLECVQDMDHENMFWYRQDPGLGLRLIYFSYDVKMKEKGDIPEGYSVSREKKERFSLILESASTNQTSMYLCASSLTSALTDTQYFGPGTRLTVL.

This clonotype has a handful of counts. This CDR3 is CASSYLPTGLLDLGYTF. In DNA form, the CDR3 reads TGTGCCAGCAGCTATCTTCCGACGGGACTCCTGGACTTGGGCTACACCTTC. The rearrangement links TRBV5-5 to TRBJ1-2; TRBD1 might be the D (5 bases). The CDR3 spans 17 residues. In germline, CDR1 is SGHKS, CDR2 YYEKEE (reference sequence). Between the trimmed V and J ends, which lost 3 bases and 8 bases, there was a span of 26 bases.